The entry below describes one TCR beta chain. Its antigen remains unknown. This sample is drawn from a study of vaccination and CD4 T cells after COVID-19. In the study overall: The post-COVID samples were taken a median approximately 100 days after diagnosis, anywhere from 35 to 161. Typically, post-vaccine samples were obtained a median 72 days after dose two, within a range of 14 to 241.

Findings and limits, study-wide: Detection of a median roughly 83% of reactive clones in convalescent patients was confined to the period after vaccination.

TCRdb analysed the PCR reads with MiXCR anew, one entry per CDR3 protein. The sample yields 25,000 to 30,000 distinct CDR3 sequences, 50% seen once. The time point: late sampling 161 to 241 days after vaccination in three convalescent patients. Source: CD4+ T cells from blood, taken about 7 months after SARS-CoV-2 vaccination. This TCR was recovered from a human donor who had recovered from COVID-19.

The CDR3 DNA is TGCAGTGCTAGTAGGACTGAAGCTTTCTTT. Residues: CSASRTEAFF. This chain joins TRBV20-1 and TRBJ1-1; D remains ambiguous. Germline-derived CDR1 and CDR2 are DFQATT and SNEGSKA (reference sequence). The V gene lost 3 bases and the J gene lost 5 bases, with 4 bases spanning the gap. The CDR3 is 10 amino acids.